This T cell receptor (beta chain) derives from a study of shared clonotypes between healthy human individuals. Study-level information: The plates for each donor numbered three CD4 naive, three CD4 memory, two CD8 naive and one CD8 memory. Findings and limits, study-wide: The authors expected sequencing depth to affect clonotype sharing among donors. Generally, naive subsets came out with larger estimated richness than memory subsets. Clonotype sharing across a few donors was observed for approximately 5% of naive CD4 clonotypes.

Ten or more counts support this clone. Its target is unknown. TCRdb's copy holds only in-frame clones and misses some; the assay was immunoSEQ multiplex PCR. Of hundreds of thousands of clones listed, more than 70% were seen once; the top ten hold more than 1.5%. V lost 5 bases, J lost 6 bases, and 9 bases stayed unmatched. The CDR3 is made up of 14 amino acids. From germline, CDR1 is SQVTM and CDR2 ANQGSEA. The specimen sequenced was memory CD4+ T cells sorted from blood. Subset of the sample: CD45RA-negative fraction. The chain is built from TRBV29-1 and TRBJ1-4, with 7 bases identical to TRBD1. The sequence derives from a woman in her twenties or thirties in good health. The CDR3 DNA sequence: TGCAGCGTTCGCGGGGGCAGGGGGGATGAAAAACTGTTTTTT. It specifies CSVRGGRGDEKLFF.